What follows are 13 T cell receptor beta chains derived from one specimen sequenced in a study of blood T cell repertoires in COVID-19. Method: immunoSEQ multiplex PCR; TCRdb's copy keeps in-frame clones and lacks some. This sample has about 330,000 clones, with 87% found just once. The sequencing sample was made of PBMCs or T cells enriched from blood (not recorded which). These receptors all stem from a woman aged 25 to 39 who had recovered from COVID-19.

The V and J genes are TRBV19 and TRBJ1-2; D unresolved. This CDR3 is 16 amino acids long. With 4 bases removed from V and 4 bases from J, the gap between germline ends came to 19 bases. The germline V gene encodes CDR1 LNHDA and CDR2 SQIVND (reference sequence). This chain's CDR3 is CASSTPRSARGYGYTF. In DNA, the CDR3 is TGTGCCAGTAGTACACCCCGTTCGGCTCGGGGCTATGGCTACACCTTC.

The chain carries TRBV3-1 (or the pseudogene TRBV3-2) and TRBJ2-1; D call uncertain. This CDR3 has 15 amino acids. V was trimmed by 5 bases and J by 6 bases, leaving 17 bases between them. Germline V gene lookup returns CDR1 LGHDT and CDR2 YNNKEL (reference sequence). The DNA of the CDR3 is TGTGCCAGCAGCGTTCGATCTCTAGAAGGCAATGAGCAGTTCTTC. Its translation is CASSVRSLEGNEQFF.

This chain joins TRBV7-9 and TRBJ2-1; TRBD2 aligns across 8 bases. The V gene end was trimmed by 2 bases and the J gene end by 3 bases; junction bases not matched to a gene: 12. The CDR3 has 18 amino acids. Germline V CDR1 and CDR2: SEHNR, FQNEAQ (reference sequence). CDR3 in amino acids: CASSLISRGTSLYNEQFF. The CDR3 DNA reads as TGTGCCAGCAGCTTAATCTCGAGGGGGACTAGTCTCTACAATGAGCAGTTCTTC.

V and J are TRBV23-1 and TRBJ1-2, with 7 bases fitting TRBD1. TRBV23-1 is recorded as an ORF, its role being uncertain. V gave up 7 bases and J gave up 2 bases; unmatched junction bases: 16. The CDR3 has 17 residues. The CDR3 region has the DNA TGCGCCAGCAACTGGGCAGACAGGGATCTCCAAAACTATGGCTACACCTTC. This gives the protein CASNWADRDLQNYGYTF.

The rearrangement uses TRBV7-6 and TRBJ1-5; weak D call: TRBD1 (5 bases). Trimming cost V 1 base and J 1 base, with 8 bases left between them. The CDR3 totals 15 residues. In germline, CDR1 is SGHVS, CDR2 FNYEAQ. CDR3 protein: CASSLGTISNQPQHF. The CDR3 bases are TGTGCCAGCAGCTTAGGGACAATCAGCAATCAGCCCCAGCATTTT.

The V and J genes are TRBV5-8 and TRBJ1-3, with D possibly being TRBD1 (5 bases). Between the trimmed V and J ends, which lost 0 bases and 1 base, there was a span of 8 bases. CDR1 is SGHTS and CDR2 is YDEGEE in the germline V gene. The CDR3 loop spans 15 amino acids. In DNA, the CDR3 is TGTGCCAGCAGCTTGGTACGGGGGTCTGGAAACACCATATATTTT. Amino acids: CASSLVRGSGNTIYF.

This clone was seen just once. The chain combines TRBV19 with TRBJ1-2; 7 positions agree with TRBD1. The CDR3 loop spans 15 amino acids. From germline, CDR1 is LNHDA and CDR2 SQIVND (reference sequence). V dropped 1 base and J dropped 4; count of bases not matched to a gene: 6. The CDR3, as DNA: TGTGCCAGTAGTATAGGAGGGGGCGTCGGCTATGGCTACACCTTC. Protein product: CASSIGGGVGYGYTF.

CDR3 loop: CARGVRTGFLGYTF. Written as DNA, the CDR3 is TGTGCCAGGGGGGTCAGGACAGGTTTTTTGGGCTACACCTTC. This chain joins TRBV6-8 and TRBJ1-2, with 7 bases lining up with TRBD1. The CDR3 sequence is 14 residues long. CDR1 and CDR2 (germline): MNHGY, SAAAGT. The ends lost 9 bases at V and 8 bases at J; junction bases unmatched: 15.

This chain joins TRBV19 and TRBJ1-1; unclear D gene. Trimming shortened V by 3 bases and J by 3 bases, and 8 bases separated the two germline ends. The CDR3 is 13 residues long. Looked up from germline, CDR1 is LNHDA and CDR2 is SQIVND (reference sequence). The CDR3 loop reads CASSISGYTEAFF. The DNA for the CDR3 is TGTGCCAGTAGTATTTCAGGTTACACTGAAGCTTTCTTT.

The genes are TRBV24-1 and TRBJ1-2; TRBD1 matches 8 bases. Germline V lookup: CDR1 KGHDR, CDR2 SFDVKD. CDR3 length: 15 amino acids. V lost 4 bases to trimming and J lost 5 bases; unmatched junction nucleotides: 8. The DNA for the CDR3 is TGTGCCACCAGTGAACCGGACAGGGATGGATATGGCTACACCTTC. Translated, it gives CATSEPDRDGYGYTF.

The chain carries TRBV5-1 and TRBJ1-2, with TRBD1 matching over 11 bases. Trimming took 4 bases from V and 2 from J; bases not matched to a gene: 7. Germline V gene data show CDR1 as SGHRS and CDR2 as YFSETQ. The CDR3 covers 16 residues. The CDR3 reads CASSLNGQGANYGYTF. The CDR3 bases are TGCGCCAGCAGCCTGAACGGACAGGGGGCGAACTATGGCTACACCTTC.

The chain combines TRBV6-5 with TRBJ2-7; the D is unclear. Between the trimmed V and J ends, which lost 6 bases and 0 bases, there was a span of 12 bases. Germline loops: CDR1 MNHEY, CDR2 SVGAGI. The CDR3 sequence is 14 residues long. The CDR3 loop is CASRTPDTSYEQYF. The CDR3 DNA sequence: TGTGCCAGCAGAACCCCCGACACCTCCTACGAGCAGTACTTC.

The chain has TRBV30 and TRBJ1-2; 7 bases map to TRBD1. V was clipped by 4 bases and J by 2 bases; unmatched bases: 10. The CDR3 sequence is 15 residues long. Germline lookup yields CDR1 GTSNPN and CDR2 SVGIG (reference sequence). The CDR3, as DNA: TGTGCCTGGACTCCTACGGACAGGAGAAACTATGGCTACACCTTC. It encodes CAWTPTDRRNYGYTF.